This TCR beta chain was sequenced during a study of blood T cell repertoires in COVID-19. Study at large: The study drew acute and convalescent COVID-19 samples from the United States, Italy and Spain. Sources were T cells, B-cell-depleted T cells, or PBMCs; the material itself was cDNA or gDNA.

Germline V lookup: CDR1 MNHNS, CDR2 SASEGT. V lost 3 bases, J lost 2 bases, and 5 bases stayed unmatched. This CDR3 has 15 amino acids. Original methodology: Scientists estimated how many nucleated cells there were by amplifying reference gene primers. The repertoire was sequenced with immunoSEQ multiplex PCR; TCRdb's copy has only in-frame clones and lacks some. V and J calls and clone size are copied from that table; D and trimming were computed from the DNA. The sample holds around 220,000 clones, 80% to 90% seen once. This clone was recorded only once. The specimen sequenced was peripheral blood. The TCR sequence derives from a man aged 18-30 years with active or convalescent COVID-19. The V call is TRBV6-1, the J call TRBJ1-1, with TRBD1 matching over 8 bases. The CDR3, as DNA: TGTGCCAGCAGTGATCGGACAGGGTCTAACACTGAAGCTTTCTTT. It specifies CASSDRTGSNTEAFF.